This is a list of T cell receptor beta chains from one sample in a study of CD8+CD57+ T cells in acquired aplastic anemia. TCRdb re-called the reads through MiXCR, storing one row per CDR3 protein. Of 150,000 or so distinct CDR3 sequences in the sample, approximately 52% were seen once. Specimen: sorted CD4+, CD8+, or CD8+CD57+ T cells (not recorded which) from PBMCs. Source of these receptors: a human donor with aplastic anemia. Each CDR3 is given with its conserved first and last residue. Each record gives: J gene, D gene, clone size, V gene, CDR3 DNA, CDR3 protein. D genes are given only for firm matches. Where a row states a size, it is once, few, many or the class of an expanded clone; other rows omit it.

>TRBJ2-5|-|few|TRBV24-1
TGTGCCACCGTGGTTCGGGGCGAGACCCAGTACTTC
CATVVRGETQYF
>TRBJ2-7|TRBD1|once|TRBV10-3
TGTGCCATCAGTGGAGGGACAGGAAGAAACTACGAGCGGTACTTC
CAISGGTGRNYERYF
>TRBJ2-1|-|-|TRBV2
TGTGCCAGCAGTGCTAGCGCCAGATCCTACAATGAGCAGTTCTTC
CASSASARSYNEQFF
>TRBJ2-5|TRBD1|many|TRBV7-9
TGTGCCAGCACGGACAGGGTAGGGGGCCAAGAGACCCAGTACTTC
CASTDRVGGQETQYF
>TRBJ2-7|TRBD1|-|TRBV19
TGTGCCAGTAGTTTCCGGACAGGGCGGTCCTACGAGCAGTACTTC
CASSFRTGRSYEQYF
>TRBJ1-6|-|many|TRBV12-3/TRBV12-4
TGTGCCAGCAGTCCTAGGAGCCTTAGAGGTAGTGGTTCACCCCTCCACTTT
CASSPRSLRGSGSPLHF
>TRBJ1-2|-|-|TRBV10-3
TGTGCCATCGGGGGGACTAGCGGGGGGGACACCTTC
CAIGGTSGGDTF
>TRBJ1-5|-|-|TRBV7-9
TGTGCCAGCAGCTTAGCAGGGCTTTTT
CASSLAGLF
>TRBJ2-6|-|-|TRBV9
TGTGCCAGCAGCTCGGACAGATCCTCTGGGGCCAACGTCCTGACTTTC
CASSSDRSSGANVLTF
>TRBJ2-7|TRBD2|-|TRBV2
TGTGCCAGCAGTGAACGGGGACTAGCTGCTGAGCAGTACTTC
CASSERGLAAEQYF
>TRBJ2-5|-|-|TRBV2
TGTGCCAGCAGTGAAGAGGATGGGTATCAAGAGACCCAGTACTTC
CASSEEDGYQETQYF
>TRBJ1-2|-|many|TRBV29-1
TGCAGCGTCAGCAAGGTTGGGGACTATGGCTACACCTTC
CSVSKVGDYGYTF
>TRBJ2-1|-|-|TRBV20-1
TGCAGTGCTCCGAATGCTGGTGAGCAGTTCTTC
CSAPNAGEQFF
>TRBJ2-3|TRBD2|few|TRBV13
TGTGCCAGCAGCTCCCGGACTAGCGGGGCCGGCTCCGCAGATACGCAGTATTTT
CASSSRTSGAGSADTQYF
>TRBJ2-7|-|-|TRBV2
TGTGCCAGCAGTGAGGGAAGGCACTACGAGCAGTACTTC
CASSEGRHYEQYF
>TRBJ2-5|TRBD2|-|TRBV4-1
TGCGCCAGCAGCCAAGATACCGCTGGACTAGCGGGACCTCAAGAGACCCAGTACTTC
CASSQDTAGLAGPQETQYF
>TRBJ2-7|-|many|TRBV12-3/TRBV12-4
TGTGCCAGCAGTTTCGCACCCGAGGGGGAATACGAGCAGTACTTC
CASSFAPEGEYEQYF
>TRBJ1-2|-|-|TRBV19
TGTGCCAGTAGTGACAGTTACTATGGCTACACCTTC
CASSDSYYGYTF
>TRBJ2-1|TRBD1|-|TRBV4-1
TGCGCCAGCAGCCAAGAAGGGACAGTCGGTGAGCAGTTCTTC
CASSQEGTVGEQFF
>TRBJ1-6|-|-|TRBV20-1
TGCAGTGCTAGTATCGGGGGGATTAATTCACCCCTCCACTTT
CSASIGGINSPLHF
>TRBJ2-1|-|many|TRBV7-3
TGTGCCAGCAGCCTATGGGGTAGGGGGGCCGATGAGCAGTTCTTC
CASSLWGRGADEQFF
>TRBJ2-7|-|once|TRBV29-1
TGCAGCGTTGAGGGACAGGCGGGAGACGAGCAGTACTTC
CSVEGQAGDEQYF
>TRBJ2-3|TRBD2|-|TRBV20-1
TGCGGCCTCGGACTAGCGGTAGATACGCAGTATTTT
CGLGLAVDTQYF
>TRBJ2-7|-|-|TRBV2
TGTGCCAACGGGGTACGGTACGAGCAGTACTTC
CANGVRYEQYF
>TRBJ2-1|-|few|TRBV19
TGTGCCAGTAGCCAAGGACGGAGCTCCTACAATGAGCAGTTCTTC
CASSQGRSSYNEQFF
>TRBJ2-2|-|many|TRBV7-2
TGTGCCAGCAGCTTCAGGGGCACCGGGGAGCTGTTTTTT
CASSFRGTGELFF
>TRBJ2-3|-|-|TRBV6-4
TGTGCCAGCAGTGACGTGGGGTTGGATACGCAGTATTTT
CASSDVGLDTQYF
>TRBJ1-1|TRBD1|-|TRBV9
TGTGCCAGCAGCCCCCGTTTACTCACAGGGGTTGAAGCTTTCTTT
CASSPRLLTGVEAFF
>TRBJ2-1|TRBD1|many|TRBV19
TGTGCCAGTAGTATAGCAGTCGGCCAGGGGGCGTATGAGCAGTTCTTC
CASSIAVGQGAYEQFF
>TRBJ2-7|-|-|TRBV7-2
TGTGCCAGCAGCTTCCACCGGCGCGAGCAGTACTTC
CASSFHRREQYF
>TRBJ1-6|-|few|TRBV2
TGTGCCATCAGTGAGCTTCAGGCCAATTCACCCCTCCACTTT
CAISELQANSPLHF
>TRBJ2-5|TRBD1|many|TRBV24-1
TGTGCCACCAGTGATCCAGGACAGGGTCGGGAGACCCAGTACTTC
CATSDPGQGRETQYF
>TRBJ2-3|TRBD2|-|TRBV20-1
TGCAGTCTCCTAGCGGGAGGGCCAGATACGCAGTATTTT
CSLLAGGPDTQYF
>TRBJ1-4|-|-|TRBV14
TGTGCCAGCAGCCAGGTCCGGGCCACCGGCGAAAAACTGTTTTTT
CASSQVRATGEKLFF
>TRBJ2-1|TRBD2|-|TRBV4-2
TGTGCCAGCAGCCAAGCTAGCGGGGGGCCGGATAATGAGCAGTTCTTC
CASSQASGGPDNEQFF
>TRBJ2-7|TRBD1|many|TRBV27
TGTGCCAGCAGTTTAAGGACAGGGGGATTAGACGAGCAGTACTTC
CASSLRTGGLDEQYF
>TRBJ2-1|-|many|TRBV29-1
TGCAGCGTTGGGCAGGGCGAAGGGCAGTTCTTC
CSVGQGEGQFF
>TRBJ1-2|-|-|TRBV20-1
TGCAGTGCTAGTGATCCACACCAGGCTAACTATGGCTACACCTTC
CSASDPHQANYGYTF
>TRBJ2-5|TRBD1|-|TRBV9
TGTGCCAGCAGCGTCACCGGGACAGGGAGAGAGACCCAGTACTTC
CASSVTGTGRETQYF
>TRBJ1-5|-|-|TRBV25-1
TGTGCCAGCAGTCCCGGGACGAAGAATCAGCCCCAGCATTTT
CASSPGTKNQPQHF
>TRBJ1-5|-|many|TRBV10-1
TGCGCCAGCATTCAAGACAGGTCGGTGCAGCCCCAGCATTTT
CASIQDRSVQPQHF
>TRBJ2-5|TRBD1|-|TRBV10-3
TGTGCCATCAGTGAGGACAGGGCAGAGACCCAGTACTTC
CAISEDRAETQYF
>TRBJ2-7|TRBD2|few|TRBV12-3/TRBV12-4
TGTGCCAGCAGTTTGGGGCTAGCGGGTGGCGAGCAGTACTTC
CASSLGLAGGEQYF
>TRBJ2-7|-|-|TRBV29-1
TGCAGCGTTCTCGGGGACTTGGCGCGCGAGCAGTACTTC
CSVLGDLAREQYF
>TRBJ2-3|-|-|TRBV10-3
TGTGCCATCAGTGACCCGGGGAGCACAGATACGCAGTATTTT
CAISDPGSTDTQYF
>TRBJ2-7|-|-|TRBV5-1
TGCGCCAGCAGCTTGGCCTCGGGAAGTTACGAGCAGTACTTC
CASSLASGSYEQYF
>TRBJ2-7|-|-|TRBV4-1
TGCGCCAGCAGCCAAATCAGGGGTTACGAGCAGTACTTC
CASSQIRGYEQYF
>TRBJ1-1|TRBD1|-|TRBV6-1
TGTGCCAGCAGTAGGGGACAGGGAATGGACACTGAAGCTTTCTTT
CASSRGQGMDTEAFF
>TRBJ2-5|TRBD2|-|TRBV6-5
TGTGCCAGCAGTTACCGGTCGGCTAGCGGGGGGGCGGAGACCCAGTACTTC
CASSYRSASGGAETQYF
>TRBJ1-1|TRBD1|few|TRBV10-3
TGTGCCATCAGTGTAGACAGGGTTATCGGAGCTTTCTTT
CAISVDRVIGAFF
>TRBJ1-1|-|many|TRBV5-1
TGCGCCAGCAGCTTGGTGGAGGGGTTGGACACTGAAGCTTTCTTT
CASSLVEGLDTEAFF
>TRBJ1-1|-|-|TRBV7-9
TGTGCCGGAAGTTTTACGGAATCGAACACTGAAGCTTTCTTT
CAGSFTESNTEAFF
>TRBJ2-3|TRBD2|many|TRBV12-3/TRBV12-4
TGTGCCAGCAGTTCCGGACTAGCGGGGACCACAGATACGCAGTATTTT
CASSSGLAGTTDTQYF
>TRBJ2-5|TRBD2|-|TRBV11-2
TGTGCCAGCAGTGGGACTAGCGGGGTAAAGCAGGAGACCCAGTACTTC
CASSGTSGVKQETQYF
>TRBJ1-2|TRBD1|few|TRBV29-1
TGCAGCGCCGGGGACAGGGGAGGAGTCTATGGCTACACCTTC
CSAGDRGGVYGYTF